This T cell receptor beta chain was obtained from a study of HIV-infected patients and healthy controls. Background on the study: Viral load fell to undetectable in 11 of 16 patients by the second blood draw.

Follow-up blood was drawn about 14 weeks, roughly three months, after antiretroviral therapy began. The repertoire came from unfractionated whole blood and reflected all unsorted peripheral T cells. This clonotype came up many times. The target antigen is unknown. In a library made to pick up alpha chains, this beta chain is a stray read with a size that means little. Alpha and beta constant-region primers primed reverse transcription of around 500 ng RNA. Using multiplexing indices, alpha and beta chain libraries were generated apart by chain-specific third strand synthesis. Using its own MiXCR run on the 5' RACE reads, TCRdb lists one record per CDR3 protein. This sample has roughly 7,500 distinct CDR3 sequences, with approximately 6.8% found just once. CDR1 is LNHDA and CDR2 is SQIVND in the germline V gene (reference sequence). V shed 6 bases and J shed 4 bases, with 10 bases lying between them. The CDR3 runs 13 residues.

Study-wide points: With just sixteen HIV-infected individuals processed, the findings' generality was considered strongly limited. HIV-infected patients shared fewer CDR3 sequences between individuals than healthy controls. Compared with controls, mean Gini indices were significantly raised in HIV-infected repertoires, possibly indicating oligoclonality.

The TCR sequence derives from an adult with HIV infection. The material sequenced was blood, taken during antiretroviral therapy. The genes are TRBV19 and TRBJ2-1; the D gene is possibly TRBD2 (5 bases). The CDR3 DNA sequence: TGTGCCAGTAGCAGCGGACTTTACAATGAGCAGTTCTTC. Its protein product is CASSSGLYNEQFF.